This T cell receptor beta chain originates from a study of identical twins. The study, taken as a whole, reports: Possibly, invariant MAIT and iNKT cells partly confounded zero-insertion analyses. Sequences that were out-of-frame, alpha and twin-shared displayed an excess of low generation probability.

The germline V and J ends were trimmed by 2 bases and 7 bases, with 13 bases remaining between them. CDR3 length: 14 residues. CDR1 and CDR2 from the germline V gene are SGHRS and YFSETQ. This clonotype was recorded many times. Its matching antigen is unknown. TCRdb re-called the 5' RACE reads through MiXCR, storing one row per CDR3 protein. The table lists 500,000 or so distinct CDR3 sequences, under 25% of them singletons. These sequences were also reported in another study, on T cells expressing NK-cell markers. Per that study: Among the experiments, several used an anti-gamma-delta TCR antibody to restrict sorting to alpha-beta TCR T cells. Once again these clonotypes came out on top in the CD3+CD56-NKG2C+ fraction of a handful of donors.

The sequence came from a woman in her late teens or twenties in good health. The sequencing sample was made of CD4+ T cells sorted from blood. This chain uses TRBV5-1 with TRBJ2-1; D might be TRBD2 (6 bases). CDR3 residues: CASSFSGLANEQFF. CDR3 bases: TGCGCCAGCAGCTTTTCGGGACTCGCAAATGAGCAGTTCTTC.